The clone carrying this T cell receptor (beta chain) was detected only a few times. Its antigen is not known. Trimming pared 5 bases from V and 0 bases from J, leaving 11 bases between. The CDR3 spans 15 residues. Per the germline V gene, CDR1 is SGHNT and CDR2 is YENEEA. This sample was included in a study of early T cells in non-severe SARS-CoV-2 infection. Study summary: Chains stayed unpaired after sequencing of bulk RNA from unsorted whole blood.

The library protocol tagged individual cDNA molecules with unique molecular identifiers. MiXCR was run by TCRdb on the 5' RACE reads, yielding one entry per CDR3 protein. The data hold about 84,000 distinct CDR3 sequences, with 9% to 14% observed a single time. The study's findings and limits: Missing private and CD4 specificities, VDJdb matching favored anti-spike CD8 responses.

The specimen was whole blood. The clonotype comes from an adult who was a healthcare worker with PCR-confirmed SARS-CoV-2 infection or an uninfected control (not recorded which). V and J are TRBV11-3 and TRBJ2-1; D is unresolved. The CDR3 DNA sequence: TGTGCCAGCAGCCGCGTCGTCAGCTCCTACAATGAGCAGTTCTTC. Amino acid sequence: CASSRVVSSYNEQFF.